Shown below are 20 T cell receptor beta chains from a single sample sequenced in a study of beta chain features in type 1 diabetes. Reverse transcription of all isolated RNA meant that expressed TCRB transcripts were sequenced. Method: immunoSEQ multiplex PCR; TCRdb's copy keeps in-frame clones and lacks some. In the table there are fewer than 400,000 clones, roughly 8% of which are singletons. The sequencing sample was made of central memory CD4+ T cells from blood. Receptors originate from a woman younger than 30 in good health.

This clone has a handful of counts. This CDR3 is CASSFLGTSGDTQYF. For the CDR3, the DNA is TGTGCCAGCAGTTTTCTCGGGACTAGCGGAGATACGCAGTATTTT. J is TRBJ2-3 and V is TRBV28; 11 nucleotides agree with TRBD2. J was trimmed by 5 bases and V by 3 bases; bases with no gene match: 4. Germline V gene sequence: CDR1 MDHEN, CDR2 SYDVKM. The CDR3 covers 15 residues.

There are a few counts of this clone. The chain couples TRBV5-1 to TRBJ2-1, with TRBD2 matching 11 bases. With 5 bases clipped from V and 2 bases from J, the junction kept 3 bases outside the gene matches. Germline loops: CDR1 SGHRS, CDR2 YFSETQ. The CDR3 has 15 residues. In DNA, the CDR3 is TGCGCCAGCAGTCCGGGACTAGCGGCCTACAATGAGCAGTTCTTC. It specifies CASSPGLAAYNEQFF.

This clone was seen at least ten times. This CDR3 is also generated by other DNA sequences in the sample. The rearrangement links TRBV15 to TRBJ2-2; no reliable D call. The CDR3 loop spans 15 amino acids. V dropped 0 bases and J dropped 1 base, with 6 bases sitting between them. CDR1 and CDR2 (germline): LNHNV, YYDKDF (reference sequence). The CDR3: CATSRDRGNTGELFF. In DNA, the CDR3 is TGTGCCACCAGCAGAGATCGCGGGAACACCGGGGAGCTGTTTTTT.

This clone has more than one count but fewer than ten. This chain connects TRBV7-2 to TRBJ1-1, with 9 bases fitting TRBD1. The CDR3 loop spans 14 amino acids. Germline CDR1 is SGHTA and CDR2 is FQGNSA. Trimming took 3 bases from V and 4 from J; bases not matched to a gene: 3. CDR3 amino acids: CASSLTGGGTEAFF. CDR3 DNA: TGTGCCAGCAGCTTGACAGGGGGAGGCACTGAAGCTTTCTTT.

This clone was seen a few times. This chain connects TRBV5-1 to TRBJ2-7; 8 bases match TRBD2. The V gene end was trimmed by 2 bases and the J gene end by 2 bases; junction bases not matched to a gene: 0. From germline, CDR1 is SGHRS and CDR2 YFSETQ. CDR3 length equals 13 residues. This CDR3 is CASSLLAAYEQYF. Here the CDR3 DNA reads TGCGCCAGCAGCTTACTAGCGGCCTACGAGCAGTACTTC.

The V gene is TRBV9, the J gene TRBJ2-3; a weak D match, TRBD2 (7 bases). Germline CDR1 SGDLS, CDR2 YYNGEE. Trimming took 2 bases from V and 7 from J, leaving 11 bases between them. The CDR3 loop spans 13 amino acids. CDR3 sequence: CASSVGGGYTQYF. The DNA for the CDR3 is TGTGCCAGCAGCGTTGGCGGGGGCTATACGCAGTATTTT.

Ten or more counts support this clone. The V call is TRBV14, the J call TRBJ2-1; TRBD2 agrees at 8 bases. The germline gives CDR1 SGHDN, CDR2 FVKESK. V dropped 4 bases and J dropped 12; count of bases not matched to a gene: 8. The CDR3 has 13 residues. The CDR3 nucleotides are TGTGCCAGCAGCCGTGGACTAGCTGTTTGGCAGTTCTTC. Encoded protein: CASSRGLAVWQFF. Looking up the rest from reference TRBV14 and TRBJ2-1 gives the full variable domain: EAGVTQFPSHSVIEKGQTVTLRCDPISGHDNLYWYRRVMGKEIKFLLHFVKESKQDESGMPNNRFLAERTGGTYSTLKVQPAELEDSGVYFCASSRGLAVWQFFGPGTRLTVL.

This clone was recorded a few times. The chain recombines TRBV7-2 with TRBJ2-5; TRBD2 matches 12 bases. CDR3 length equals 15 residues. J was trimmed by 5 bases and V by 3 bases; bases with no gene match: 4. The germline V gene encodes CDR1 SGHTA and CDR2 FQGNSA. Here the CDR3 DNA reads TGTGCCAGCAGCTTGACTAGCGGGAGTTATGAGACCCAGTACTTC. This codes for CASSLTSGSYETQYF.

This rearrangement joins TRBV7-3 to TRBJ2-1, with 9 bases aligning to TRBD2. V was pared by 3 bases and J by 3 bases, with 12 bases of the junction left unmatched. The CDR3 extends over 18 amino acids. CDR1 SGHTA and CDR2 FQGTGA come from the germline V gene. The chain's CDR3 is CASSFSGGPGRDYNEQFF. Here the CDR3 DNA reads TGTGCCAGCAGCTTTAGCGGGGGACCTGGTAGGGACTACAATGAGCAGTTCTTC.

The chain joins TRBV7-9 to TRBJ2-3; D gene unclear. This CDR3 spans 15 amino acids. Trimming shortened V by 1 base and J by 2 bases, and 10 bases separated the two germline ends. The V gene's germline CDR1 is SEHNR and CDR2 FQNEAQ (reference sequence). The CDR3 region has the DNA TGTGCCAGCAGCTTAGTGCCCTCAAACACAGATACGCAGTATTTT. Its protein product is CASSLVPSNTDTQYF.

This clone was picked up many times. The chain couples TRBV7-9 to TRBJ2-1; maybe TRBD2 (6 bases). Per germline, CDR1 SEHNR and CDR2 FQNEAQ (reference sequence). The CDR3 is made up of 14 amino acids. Trimming cost V 2 bases and J 7 bases, with 12 bases left between them. The CDR3 is CASSLPGTSNEQFF. In nucleotides, the CDR3 is TGTGCCAGCAGCTTACCCGGGACTTCAAATGAGCAGTTCTTC.

The chain uses TRBV7-2 and TRBJ1-5; D possibly corresponds to TRBD1 (6 bases). CDR3 length: 13 residues. CDR1 SGHTA and CDR2 FQGNSA come from the germline V gene. Trimming left V 5 bases short and J 7 bases short, with 12 bases between. The CDR3 DNA sequence: TGTGCCAGCAGCCCACAGGGCAGGCAGCCCCAGCATTTT. Its translation: CASSPQGRQPQHF.

The table lists this clone with a few counts. The V gene is TRBV5-1, the J gene TRBJ2-5, with 7 bases matching TRBD2. V was clipped by 0 bases and J by 2 bases; unmatched bases: 10. The CDR3 is 17 residues long. The germline gives CDR1 SGHRS, CDR2 YFSETQ. CDR3 sequence: CASSLGKTAGVQETQYF. CDR3 DNA sequence: TGCGCCAGCAGCTTGGGAAAGACGGCGGGAGTACAAGAGACCCAGTACTTC.

V is TRBV5-4 and J is TRBJ2-3; 11 bases align to TRBD1. The germline gives CDR1 SGHNT, CDR2 YYREEE (reference sequence). V shed 4 bases, J shed 8 bases, and the junction held 6 bases outside the gene matches. The CDR3 covers 14 residues. The CDR3 DNA is TGTGCCAGCAGCCCTGGACAGGGGGCGAGTACGCAGTATTTT. Translation: CASSPGQGASTQYF.

The sample holds a few counts of this clone. The chain combines TRBV9 with TRBJ2-5; D ambiguous. Germline V CDR1 and CDR2: SGDLS, YYNGEE. The CDR3 is 13 residues long. V was shortened by 3 bases and J by 11 bases, with 17 bases between the two germline ends. CDR3 bases: TGTGCCAGCAGCGCCTTGGACGTATCGTGGCAGTACTTC. This codes for CASSALDVSWQYF.

In its sample, this clone was seen a few times. The chain carries TRBV6-5 and TRBJ2-1, with 7 bases matching TRBD1. Trimming removed 6 bases from V and 7 bases from J; junction bases left unmatched: 9. Germline CDR1 and CDR2: MNHEY and SVGAGI. This CDR3 is 14 amino acids long. The CDR3 sequence is CASRRQGSSNEQFF. CDR3 nucleotide sequence: TGTGCCAGCAGAAGACAGGGAAGTAGTAATGAGCAGTTCTTC.

This clone came up many times. The chain is built from TRBV18 and TRBJ2-7; D unclear. V shed 4 bases and J shed 1 base, with 2 bases lying between them. The germline V gene encodes CDR1 KGHSH and CDR2 LQKENI. This CDR3 region has 11 residues. The CDR3 bases are TGTGCCAGCTCACTTTCCTACGAGCAGTACTTC. Translating it yields CASSLSYEQYF. The full variable domain, its missing parts supplied by reference TRBV18 and TRBJ2-7, is NAGVMQNPRHLVRRRGQEARLRCSPMKGHSHVYWYRQLPEEGLKFMVYLQKENIIDESGMPKERFSAEFPKEGPSILRIQQVVRGDSAAYFCASSLSYEQYFGPGTRLTVT.

This clone appeared a few times. The rearrangement uses TRBV11-2 and TRBJ2-2, with 8 bases aligning to TRBD1. V lost 5 bases to trimming and J lost 8 bases; unmatched junction nucleotides: 4. CDR3 length: 13 amino acids. Germline V gives CDR1 SGHAT, CDR2 FQNNGV. The DNA for the CDR3 is TGTGCCAGCAGCCCGACAGGGGAGGGGGAGCTGTTTTTT. Residues: CASSPTGEGELFF.

This clone was detected only a few times. The chain combines TRBV5-1 with TRBJ2-7; no definite D call. CDR1 SGHRS and CDR2 YFSETQ come from the germline V gene. This CDR3 comprises 14 residues. Between the trimmed V and J ends, which lost 4 bases and 1 base, there was a span of 12 bases. The CDR3: CASSPFQVSYEQYF. CDR3 coding DNA: TGCGCCAGCAGCCCATTCCAGGTTTCCTACGAGCAGTACTTC.

The CDR3 DNA sequence: TGTGCCAGCAGCCAAGATCCCGGCGGGAGTTACGAGCAGTACTTC. It codes for CASSQDPGGSYEQYF. V and J are TRBV4-2 and TRBJ2-7; 7 bases are a match to TRBD2. The ends lost 0 bases at V and 4 bases at J; junction bases unmatched: 6. CDR1 LGHNA and CDR2 YNFKEQ come from the germline V gene. CDR3 length: 15 residues.